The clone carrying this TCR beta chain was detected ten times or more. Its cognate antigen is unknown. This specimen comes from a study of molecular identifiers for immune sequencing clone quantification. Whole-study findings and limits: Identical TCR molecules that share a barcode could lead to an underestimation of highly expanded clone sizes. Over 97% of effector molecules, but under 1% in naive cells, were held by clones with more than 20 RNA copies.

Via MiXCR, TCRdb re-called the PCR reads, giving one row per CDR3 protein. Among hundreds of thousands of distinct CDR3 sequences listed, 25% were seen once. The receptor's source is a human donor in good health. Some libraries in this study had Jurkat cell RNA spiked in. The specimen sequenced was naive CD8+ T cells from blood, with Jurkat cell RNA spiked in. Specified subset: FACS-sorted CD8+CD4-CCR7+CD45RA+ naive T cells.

The CDR3 coding sequence is TGCAGCGGGGGAGGGACTAGCGGGATTCGGTCGGATGAGCAGTTCTTC. Protein product: CSGGGTSGIRSDEQFF. The chain is built from TRBV29-1 and TRBJ2-1; 13 positions match TRBD2. The CDR3 covers 16 residues. Trimming at V came to 7 bases and at J to 8 bases, leaving 14 bases not matched to a gene. Per germline, CDR1 SQVTM and CDR2 ANQGSEA.